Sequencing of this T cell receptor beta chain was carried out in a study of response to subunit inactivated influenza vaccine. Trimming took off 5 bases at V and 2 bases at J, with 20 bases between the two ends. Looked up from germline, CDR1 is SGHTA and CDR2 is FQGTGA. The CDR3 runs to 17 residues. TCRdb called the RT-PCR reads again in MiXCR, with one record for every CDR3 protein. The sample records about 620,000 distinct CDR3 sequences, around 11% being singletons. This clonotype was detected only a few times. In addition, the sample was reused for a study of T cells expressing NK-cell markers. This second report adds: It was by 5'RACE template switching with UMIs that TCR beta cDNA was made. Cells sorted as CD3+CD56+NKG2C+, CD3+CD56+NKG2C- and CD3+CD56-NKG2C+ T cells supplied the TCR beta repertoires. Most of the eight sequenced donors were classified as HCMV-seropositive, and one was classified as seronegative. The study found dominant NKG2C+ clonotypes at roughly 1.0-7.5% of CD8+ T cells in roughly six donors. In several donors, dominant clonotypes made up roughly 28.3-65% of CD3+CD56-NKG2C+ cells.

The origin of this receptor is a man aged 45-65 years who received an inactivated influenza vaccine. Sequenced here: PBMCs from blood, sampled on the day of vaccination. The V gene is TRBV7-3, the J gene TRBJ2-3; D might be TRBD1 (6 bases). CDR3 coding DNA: TGTGCCAGCAGCATGAACGCGCCGGGACACCCCACAGATACGCAGTATTTT. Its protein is CASSMNAPGHPTDTQYF.